This T cell receptor beta chain stems from a study of early T cells in non-severe SARS-CoV-2 infection. Trimming took 3 bases from V and 2 from J; bases not matched to a gene: 7. CDR1 SGHDT and CDR2 YYEEEE come from the germline V gene. CDR3 length: 16 residues. In this sample, this clonotype turned up many times. TCRdb re-derived calls from the 5' RACE reads in MiXCR, one entry per CDR3 protein. Of 83,000 or so distinct CDR3 sequences in the sample, about 10% were seen once. The sequences come from whole blood, collected at baseline. The origin of this receptor is an adult who was a healthcare worker with PCR-confirmed SARS-CoV-2 infection or an uninfected control (not recorded which). The chain recombines TRBV5-6 with TRBJ2-1, with 8 bases aligning to TRBD1. The CDR3 nucleotides are TGTGCCAGCAGCTCCGATCAGGGGGCAACCTACAATGAGCAGTTCTTC. Encoded protein: CASSSDQGATYNEQFF. The entire variable domain, with the rest obtained from reference TRBV5-6 and TRBJ2-1, is as follows: DAGVTQSPTHLIKTRGQQVTLRCSPKSGHDTVSWYQQALGQGPQFIFQYYEEEERQRGNFPDRFSGHQFPNYSSELNVNALLLGDSALYLCASSSDQGATYNEQFFGPGTRLTVL.